A single sample is the source of the 18 T cell receptor beta chains below, sequenced in a study of T cell responses to AZD1222 COVID-19 vaccine. Generated by immunoSEQ multiplex PCR, the TCRdb table keeps only in-frame clones and is missing some. This table has 80,000 or so clones, 80% to 90% appearing once. The sample was peripheral blood, taken 28 days after the second AZD1222 dose. All receptors come from an adult who received the AZD1222 COVID-19 vaccine.

This chain uses TRBV7-9 with TRBJ1-6; D is ambiguous. Germline-derived CDR1 and CDR2 are SEHNR and FQNEAQ (reference sequence). V dropped 1 base and J dropped 0 bases, with 7 bases sitting between them. The CDR3 length is 16 residues. For the CDR3, the DNA is TGTGCCAGCAGCTTAGGGAAGAGCTCCTATAATTCACCCCTCCACTTT. As protein: CASSLGKSSYNSPLHF.

This rearrangement joins TRBV5-6 to TRBJ1-6; D is possibly TRBD1 (5 bases). Trimming pared 3 bases from V and 9 bases from J, leaving 10 bases between. The V gene's germline CDR1 is SGHDT and CDR2 YYEEEE. This CDR3 has 13 residues. CDR3 coding DNA: TGTGCCAGCAGCTCCCGCAGGGCTTCACCCCTCCACTTT. Protein: CASSSRRASPLHF.

V is TRBV18 and J is TRBJ2-3; D call uncertain. Germline CDR1 KGHSH, CDR2 LQKENI. This CDR3 contains 11 residues. For the CDR3, the DNA is TGTGGTACTGGAGAGGCAGATACGCAGTATTTT. It codes for CGTGEADTQYF. The variable domain in full, completed from reference TRBV18 and TRBJ2-3, reads NAGVMQNPRHLVRRRGQEARLRCSPMKGHSHVYWYRQLPEEGLKFMVYLQKENIIDESGMPKERFSAEFPKEGPSILRIQQVVRGDSAAYFCGTGEADTQYFGPGTRLTVL.

The chain links TRBV12-1 to TRBJ1-4. TRBV12-1 is a recognized pseudogene. CDR3 length: 16 residues. CDR3: CASSFAIGMANEKLFF. For the CDR3, the DNA is TGTGCCAGCAGCTTTGCGATAGGGATGGCTAATGAAAAACTGTTTTTT.

The chain joins TRBV18 to TRBJ2-3; D is possibly TRBD1 or TRBD2 (5 bases each). Between the trimmed V and J ends, which lost 1 base and 3 bases, there was a span of 8 bases. The CDR3 totals 14 residues. Germline V gives CDR1 KGHSH, CDR2 LQKENI. Here the CDR3 reads CASSPRGITDTQYF. The DNA of the CDR3 is TGTGCCAGCTCACCACGGGGGATTACAGATACGCAGTATTTT. Looking up the rest from reference TRBV18 and TRBJ2-3 gives the full variable domain: NAGVMQNPRHLVRRRGQEARLRCSPMKGHSHVYWYRQLPEEGLKFMVYLQKENIIDESGMPKERFSAEFPKEGPSILRIQQVVRGDSAAYFCASSPRGITDTQYFGPGTRLTVL.

This chain joins TRBV7-3 and TRBJ2-2; D may be TRBD1 or TRBD2 (5 bases each). CDR3 size: 15 residues. V lost 4 bases to trimming and J lost 1 base, with 10 bases between them. Germline V gene sequence: CDR1 SGHTA, CDR2 FQGTGA. The CDR3 nucleotides are TGTGCCAGCAGCTCCGGGACGGAGAACACCGGGGAGCTGTTTTTT. This codes for CASSSGTENTGELFF.

The chain joins TRBV29-1 to TRBJ2-1; 11 nucleotides agree with TRBD2. The germline CDR1 and CDR2 sequences are SQVTM and ANQGSEA. The V gene end was trimmed by 7 bases and the J gene end by 4 bases; junction bases not matched to a gene: 6. The CDR3 runs 14 residues. The CDR3 region is CSGQLAGGYNEQFF. CDR3 sequence (DNA): TGCAGCGGACAATTAGCGGGGGGGTACAATGAGCAGTTCTTC.

The V gene is TRBV2, the J gene TRBJ2-7; weak D call: TRBD1 (5 bases). CDR1 and CDR2 (germline): SNHLY, FYNNEI. With 6 bases removed from V and 0 bases from J, the gap between germline ends came to 12 bases. This CDR3 region has 14 residues. This CDR3 is CASRGALSSYEQYF. The CDR3 nucleotides read TGTGCCAGCAGAGGGGCCCTTAGCTCCTACGAGCAGTACTTC.

The chain links TRBV4-2 to TRBJ1-2; D call uncertain. The CDR3 covers 17 residues. The V gene lost 0 bases and the J gene lost 5 bases, with 19 bases spanning the gap. Germline CDR1 and CDR2: LGHNA and YNFKEQ. The CDR3 DNA reads TGTGCCAGCAGCCAAGATAACCGCGGAGGAGGCGGATATGGCTACACCTTC. It yields the protein CASSQDNRGGGGYGYTF.

This chain connects TRBV27 to TRBJ1-1; no firm D call. Per the germline V gene, CDR1 is MNHEY and CDR2 is SMNVEV (reference sequence). Trimming took off 8 bases at V and 7 bases at J, with 20 bases between the two ends. The CDR3 loop spans 14 amino acids. CDR3 sequence: CASRGLRGINEAFF. Here the CDR3 DNA reads TGTGCCAGCCGTGGTCTACGGGGTATCAATGAAGCTTTCTTT.

The V gene is TRBV5-8, the J gene TRBJ2-7, with 9 bases lining up with TRBD2. CDR3 length equals 15 residues. Germline-derived CDR1 and CDR2 are SGHTS and YDEGEE. With 2 bases clipped from V and 3 bases from J, the junction kept 6 bases outside the gene matches. The CDR3 loop reads CASSLSGGLLYEQYF. The CDR3 bases are TGTGCCAGCAGCTTAAGCGGGGGGTTACTCTACGAGCAGTACTTC.

This chain joins TRBV18 and TRBJ2-7; D is perhaps TRBD2 (5 bases). CDR1 and CDR2 from the germline V gene are KGHSH and LQKENI. The V and J ends lost 3 bases and 7 bases respectively, with 13 bases between them. The CDR3 has 13 residues. As DNA, the CDR3 is TGTGCCAGCTCACCCCGACGGGGATTTGAGCAGTACTTC. The encoded protein is CASSPRRGFEQYF.

The chain has TRBV6-5 and TRBJ2-7; D gene ambiguous. Germline-derived CDR1 and CDR2 are MNHEY and SVGAGI. Trimming removed 5 bases at V and 3 bases at J, with 17 bases between. This CDR3 spans 15 amino acids. The CDR3 nucleotides are TGTGCCAGCAGTCCCTACGGAGTGTTTGGCTACGAGCAGTACTTC. Its protein product is CASSPYGVFGYEQYF.

This rearrangement joins TRBV10-3 to TRBJ2-5; 8 bases agree with TRBD2. The CDR3 is 15 residues long. J lost 2 bases, V lost 4 bases, and 6 bases had no gene match. Germline CDR1 is ENHRY and CDR2 is SYGVKD. CDR3 protein: CAISARASGQETQYF. In nucleotides, the CDR3 is TGTGCCATCAGTGCGAGGGCTAGCGGGCAAGAGACCCAGTACTTC.

V usage is TRBV18 and J usage is TRBJ1-2, with D possibly TRBD1 on 5 matching bases. Looked up from germline, CDR1 is KGHSH and CDR2 is LQKENI. Trimming left V 5 bases short and J 5 bases short, with 15 bases between. The CDR3 spans 14 residues. The CDR3 reads CASSTGTEVYGYTF. Here the CDR3 DNA reads TGTGCCAGCTCAACCGGGACGGAAGTATATGGCTACACCTTC.

V usage is TRBV5-4 and J usage is TRBJ1-3, with D hard to call. Trimming removed 6 bases at V and 0 bases at J, with 10 bases between. Germline CDR1 reads SGHNT; CDR2 reads YYREEE (reference sequence). The CDR3 spans 14 residues. The CDR3 DNA follows: TGTGCCAGCACCCAAGGATTCTCTGGAAACACCATATATTTT. Translated: CASTQGFSGNTIYF.

About this clone itself: The identical CDR3 is also encoded by other nucleotide sequences in the sample. This chain joins TRBV10-3 and TRBJ1-2; D call uncertain. Deletions cut 0 bases from V and 8 bases from J, with 7 bases between. The CDR3 length is 12 residues. Germline V gives CDR1 ENHRY, CDR2 SYGVKD. CDR3 loop: CAISESEGGYTF. CDR3 nucleotides: TGTGCCATCAGTGAGTCGGAGGGCGGCTACACCTTC.

The chain carries TRBV2 and TRBJ2-7, with a possible D match to TRBD1 (6 bases). The CDR3 is 13 residues long. CDR1 and CDR2 (germline): SNHLY, FYNNEI. With 7 bases removed from V and 0 bases from J, the gap between germline ends came to 10 bases. Here the CDR3 reads CASNLDSSYEQYF. As DNA, the CDR3 is TGTGCCAGCAATCTGGACAGCTCCTACGAGCAGTACTTC.